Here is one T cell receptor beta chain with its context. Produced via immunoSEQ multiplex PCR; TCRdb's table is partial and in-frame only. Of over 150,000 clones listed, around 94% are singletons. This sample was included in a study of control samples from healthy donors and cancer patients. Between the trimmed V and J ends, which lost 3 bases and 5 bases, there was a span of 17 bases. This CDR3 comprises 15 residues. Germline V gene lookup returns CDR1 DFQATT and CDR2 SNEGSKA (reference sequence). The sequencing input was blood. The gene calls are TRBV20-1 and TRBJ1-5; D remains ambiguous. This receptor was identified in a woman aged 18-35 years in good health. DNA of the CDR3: TGCAGTGCTAGTACCCGAAGACAAGGCGATCAGCCCCAGCATTTT. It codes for CSASTRRQGDQPQHF.